One sample yielded the 26 T cell receptor beta chains listed below, sequenced in a study of T cells in Graves' hyperthyroidism and ophthalmopathy. RNA transcripts gave rise to amplified TCR beta CDR3 regions. Using the HTBI primer set, a first-round RT-PCR was run on the TCR CDR3. Each CDR3 protein is one row after TCRdb ran MiXCR on the multiplex PCR reads. The data show around 600,000 distinct CDR3 sequences, with 12% to 15% seen just once and roughly 7.1% held by the top ten. Source material: blood. Source of these receptors: a young woman with Graves' ophthalmopathy.

This clonotype was recorded at least ten times. The gene calls are TRBV20-1 and TRBJ2-3; no definite D call. V lost 0 bases, J lost 2 bases, and 12 bases lay in between. The CDR3 runs to 15 residues. In germline, CDR1 is DFQATT, CDR2 SNEGSKA (reference sequence). The CDR3 sequence is CSARDFNGPTDTQYF. The CDR3 coding sequence is TGCAGTGCTAGAGATTTTAACGGGCCCACAGATACGCAGTATTTT.

This clonotype showed up just a few times. The rearrangement uses TRBV30 and TRBJ1-1, with a tentative D call TRBD1 (5 bases). This CDR3 has 14 amino acids. Trimming shortened V by 6 bases and J by 1 base, and 15 bases separated the two germline ends. Germline CDR1 is GTSNPN and CDR2 is SVGIG (reference sequence). This CDR3 is CACLSGTGNTEAFF. The CDR3 coding sequence is TGTGCCTGTCTTTCCGGGACGGGGAACACTGAAGCTTTCTTT.

There are many counts of this clonotype. The CDR3 nucleotides read TGTGCCAGCAAATCTCATGGGGCCTACAATGAGCAGTTCTTC. Amino acid sequence: CASKSHGAYNEQFF. J is TRBJ2-1 and V is TRBV28; no firm D call. With 7 bases removed from V and 2 bases from J, the gap between germline ends came to 12 bases. The CDR3 runs 14 residues. CDR1 is MDHEN and CDR2 is SYDVKM in the germline V gene.

The chain carries TRBV18 and TRBJ2-5; 9 bases match TRBD1. The V and J ends lost 1 base and 1 base, in that order; junction bases with no gene match: 1. The CDR3 runs 15 residues. The V gene's germline CDR1 is KGHSH and CDR2 LQKENI. CDR3 amino acids: CASSPRDRVQETQYF. The CDR3 bases are TGTGCCAGCTCACCACGGGACAGGGTCCAAGAGACCCAGTACTTC. Full variable domain (missing parts from reference TRBV18 and TRBJ2-5): NAGVMQNPRHLVRRRGQEARLRCSPMKGHSHVYWYRQLPEEGLKFMVYLQKENIIDESGMPKERFSAEFPKEGPSILRIQQVVRGDSAAYFCASSPRDRVQETQYFGPGTRLLVL.

There are a few counts of this clonotype. This chain's CDR3 is CASSTGLLNGYTF. The CDR3 DNA is TGTGCCAGCAGTACAGGACTGTTAAATGGCTACACCTTC. V is TRBV6-1 and J is TRBJ1-2; possibly TRBD1 for D (5 bases). Germline V gene sequence: CDR1 MNHNS, CDR2 SASEGT. The CDR3 spans 13 residues. V gave up 5 bases and J gave up 6 bases, with 13 bases separating them.

This clonotype turned up a few times. The chain carries TRBV28 and TRBJ1-4; 7 positions match TRBD1. The germline CDR1 and CDR2 sequences are MDHEN and SYDVKM. The CDR3 is 14 residues long. Germline trimming cut 5 bases from V and 8 bases from J; bases unmatched to any gene: 8. In DNA, the CDR3 is TGTGCCAGCAGTCCGCAGGGGGGATGGGAAAAACTGTTTTTT. It translates to CASSPQGGWEKLFF.

This clonotype was seen more than once but under ten times. The chain combines TRBV20-1 with TRBJ2-7; 8 nucleotides line up with TRBD1. From germline, CDR1 is DFQATT and CDR2 SNEGSKA (reference sequence). The CDR3 is 16 residues long. J gave up 2 bases and V 0 bases, and 9 bases lay outside the gene matches. The CDR3 DNA reads TGCAGTGCTAGAGACGTTCTGACAGGGGATACCTACGAGCAGTACTTC. Translated, it gives CSARDVLTGDTYEQYF.

Turning to this clonotype: A read error may account for a junction end that differs from germline. The rearrangement links TRBV29-1 to TRBJ1-3; D gene ambiguous. The CDR3 covers 13 residues. Germline CDR1 and CDR2: SQVTM and ANQGSEA. The CDR3 DNA follows: TGCAGCGTTAGGGAGGGTCCAGGAAACACCGTATATTTT. Residues: CSVREGPGNTVYF.

Only one count was recorded for this clonotype. The chain couples TRBV5-1 to TRBJ2-7; no reliable D call. Trimming cost V 3 bases and J 1 base, with 20 bases left between them. Germline CDR1 SGHRS, CDR2 YFSETQ. The CDR3 is 17 amino acids. The CDR3 protein is CASSYYGWGYKSYEQYF. The CDR3 DNA sequence: TGCGCCAGCAGCTATTATGGTTGGGGTTACAAGTCCTACGAGCAGTACTTC.

The sample holds many counts of this clonotype. The CDR3 DNA sequence: TGTGCCAGCAGAAGGGTGACAGGGACCTACGAGCAGTACTTC. It is translated as CASRRVTGTYEQYF. V gene TRBV9 combines with J gene TRBJ2-7, with 7 bases fitting TRBD1. V trimming: 5 bases; J trimming: 2 bases; junction bases outside the gene matches: 7. Germline V lookup: CDR1 SGDLS, CDR2 YYNGEE. CDR3 length: 14 amino acids.

The chain joins TRBV27 to TRBJ2-7, with D possibly TRBD2 on 6 matching bases. V lost 0 bases and J 3 bases, leaving 18 bases between the germline ends. The CDR3 runs 17 residues. Germline CDR1 MNHEY, CDR2 SMNVEV (reference sequence). CDR3 coding DNA: TGTGCCAGCAGTTTATCGGTGTCCGGGGGTGTATTCTACGAGCAGTACTTC. Amino acids: CASSLSVSGGVFYEQYF.

This clonotype was found a few times. The gene calls are TRBV25-1 and TRBJ1-1; 7 positions agree with TRBD1. The V segment lost 9 bases and the J segment 4 bases; nucleotides outside the gene matches: 8. The CDR3 totals 13 residues. Per germline, CDR1 MGHDK and CDR2 SYGVNS. DNA for the CDR3: TGTGCCAGGACGGGACAGATCTCCACTGAAGCTTTCTTT. This translates into CARTGQISTEAFF.

This clonotype was seen at least ten times. The chain employs TRBV20-1 and TRBJ2-7; 7 nucleotides line up with TRBD2. The CDR3 totals 16 residues. Germline V gene lookup returns CDR1 DFQATT and CDR2 SNEGSKA (reference sequence). J was trimmed by 0 bases and V by 0 bases; bases with no gene match: 8. The CDR3, as DNA: TGCAGTGCTAGAGAGGGGGGGTTTACTAGCTCCTACGAGCAGTACTTC. Translation: CSAREGGFTSSYEQYF.

This clonotype was observed a handful of times. This rearrangement joins TRBV7-3 to TRBJ2-6; D is unresolved. Germline V lookup: CDR1 SGHTA, CDR2 FQGTGA. Trimming cost V 3 bases and J 0 bases, with 18 bases left between them. The CDR3 has 19 residues. CDR3 nucleotides: TGTGCCAGCAGCTTCCCGTTAGTAGGATTCGGCTCTGGGGCCAACGTCCTGACTTTC. Residues: CASSFPLVGFGSGANVLTF. Full variable domain (outside the CDR3, taken from reference TRBV7-3 and TRBJ2-6): GAGVSQTPSNKVTEKGKYVELRCDPISGHTALYWYRQSLGQGPEFLIYFQGTGAADDSGLPNDRFFAVRPEGSVSTLKIQRTERGDSAVYLCASSFPLVGFGSGANVLTFGAGSRLTVL.

This clonotype was seen many times. The genes are TRBV2 and TRBJ1-4; the D gene is possibly TRBD1 (6 bases). Deletions cut 8 bases from V and 7 bases from J, with 14 bases between. This CDR3 contains 13 residues. In germline, CDR1 is SNHLY, CDR2 FYNNEI. CDR3 DNA: TGTGCCAGCCACAGGGAGGCAGGTGAAAAACTGTTTTTT. Translation: CASHREAGEKLFF.

At least ten counts were recorded for this clonotype. The rearrangement links TRBV20-1 to TRBJ2-3; a possible D gene is TRBD1 (6 bases). V lost 5 bases and J 6 bases, leaving 15 bases between the germline ends. CDR1 is DFQATT, CDR2 SNEGSKA, per germline (reference sequence). This CDR3 is built from 13 residues. CDR3 loop: CSAPAGVVDTQYF. The CDR3 coding sequence is TGCAGTGCTCCGGCAGGGGTCGTTGATACGCAGTATTTT.

This clonotype was recorded many times. The V gene is TRBV30, the J gene TRBJ1-2, with TRBD1 as a possible D gene (6 bases). The CDR3 has 13 amino acids. The V end was cut by 1 base, the J end by 6 bases, with 12 bases between. In germline, CDR1 is GTSNPN, CDR2 SVGIG (reference sequence). In DNA form, the CDR3 reads TGTGCCTGGAGTGGTGGCAGGGGAGATGGCTACACCTTC. It encodes CAWSGGRGDGYTF.

Ten or more counts support this clonotype. The V call is TRBV12-3 or TRBV12-4, the J call TRBJ2-1, with 9 bases identical to TRBD2. V shed 3 bases and J 7 bases; nucleotides not matched to a gene: 4. This CDR3 is 14 amino acids long. The CDR3 sequence: CASSFSGRGNEQFF. Here the CDR3 DNA reads TGTGCCAGCAGTTTTAGCGGGAGAGGGAATGAGCAGTTCTTC.

The chain carries TRBV4-3 and TRBJ1-4, with 7 nucleotides matching TRBD1. The V gene's germline CDR1 is LGHNA and CDR2 YSLEER. The ends lost 4 bases at V and 7 bases at J; junction bases unmatched: 9. The CDR3 has 15 residues. CDR3 sequence (DNA): TGCGCCAGCAGCCTATTCGACAGGGCCGGTGAAAAACTGTTTTTT. It translates to CASSLFDRAGEKLFF.

This clonotype was detected many times. The chain carries TRBV28 and TRBJ1-5, with TRBD1 identical over 9 bases. The CDR3 is 12 amino acids. With 9 bases clipped from V and 6 bases from J, the junction kept 3 bases outside the gene matches. Looked up from germline, CDR1 is MDHEN and CDR2 is SYDVKM. As DNA, the CDR3 is TGTGCCAGTATACAGGGGGCTCAGCCCCAGCATTTT. It translates to CASIQGAQPQHF.

The chain couples TRBV6-6 to TRBJ2-2; D is unclear. Germline CDR1 is MNHNY and CDR2 is SVGAGI (reference sequence). The V end lost 2 bases, the J end lost 6 bases, and 7 bases lay between the germline ends. The CDR3 is 13 amino acids. The CDR3 sequence is CASSYGWAGELFF. The CDR3 DNA reads TGTGCCAGCAGTTACGGGTGGGCCGGGGAGCTGTTTTTT.

V usage is TRBV7-2 and J usage is TRBJ2-3; TRBD1 matches 8 bases. The CDR3 runs to 17 residues. Germline values: CDR1 SGHTA, CDR2 FQGNSA. The junction had 10 bases not matched to a gene; V was cut back by 3 bases and J by 2 bases. The CDR3 DNA is TGTGCCAGCAGCTTGTCGGACAGGGTGGCTAACACAGATACGCAGTATTTT. Translating gives CASSLSDRVANTDTQYF.

In its sample, this clonotype was seen many times. CDR3 coding DNA: TGTGCCAGCAGTCAGGCTTTCACCGGGGAGCTGTTTTTT. Translation: CASSQAFTGELFF. The chain carries TRBV12-3 or TRBV12-4 and TRBJ2-2; the D is unclear. Trimming shortened V by 5 bases and J by 4 bases, and 8 bases separated the two germline ends. The CDR3 is 13 amino acids.

This rearrangement joins TRBV3-1 to TRBJ2-3, with TRBD2 matching 10 bases. This CDR3 comprises 16 residues. The germline CDR1 and CDR2 sequences are LGHDT and YNNKEL (reference sequence). J gave up 5 bases and V 4 bases, and 9 bases lay outside the gene matches. The CDR3 sequence: CASSLISGRALDTQYF. CDR3 bases: TGTGCCAGCAGCCTAATCAGCGGGAGGGCGTTAGATACGCAGTATTTT.

This clonotype came up many times. The gene calls are TRBV20-1 and TRBJ1-1, with D tentatively TRBD1 (5 bases). V was shortened by 0 bases and J by 3 bases, with 17 bases between the two germline ends. CDR1 and CDR2 from the germline V gene are DFQATT and SNEGSKA (reference sequence). The CDR3 runs to 16 residues. The CDR3 reads CSARDWWGSRYTEAFF. CDR3 DNA: TGCAGTGCTAGAGATTGGTGGGGCAGTAGGTACACTGAAGCTTTCTTT.

This clonotype was counted at least ten times. The chain uses TRBV2 and TRBJ2-7; TRBD2 aligns across 7 bases. The CDR3 runs to 18 residues. The J segment lost 3 bases and the V segment lost 4 bases, leaving 18 bases of the junction unmatched. CDR1 is SNHLY and CDR2 is FYNNEI in the germline V gene. Here the CDR3 DNA reads TGTGCCAGCAGTGTCGATAACGTTTGGGGGGGACGGGTCTACGAGCAGTACTTC. This sequence encodes CASSVDNVWGGRVYEQYF.